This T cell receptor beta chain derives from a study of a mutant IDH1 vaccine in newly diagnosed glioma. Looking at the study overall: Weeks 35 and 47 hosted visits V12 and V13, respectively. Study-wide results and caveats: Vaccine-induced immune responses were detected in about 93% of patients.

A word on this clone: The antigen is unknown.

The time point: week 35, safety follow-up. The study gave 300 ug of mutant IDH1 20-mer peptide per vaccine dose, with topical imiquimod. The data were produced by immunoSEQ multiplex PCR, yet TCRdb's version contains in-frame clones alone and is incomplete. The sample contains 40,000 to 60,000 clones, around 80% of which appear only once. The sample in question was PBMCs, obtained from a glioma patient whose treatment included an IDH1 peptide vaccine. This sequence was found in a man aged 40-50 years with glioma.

CDR3 bases: TGTGCCAGCAGTCGACAGGGGGCAAATGAAAAACTGTTTTTT. It is translated as CASSRQGANEKLFF. The chain employs TRBV6-5 and TRBJ1-4; TRBD1 agrees at 10 bases. This CDR3 contains 14 residues. Germline-derived CDR1 and CDR2 are MNHEY and SVGAGI. V shed 5 bases and J 5 bases; nucleotides not matched to a gene: 2.